This T cell receptor (beta chain) was obtained from a study of read filtering for tumor transcriptome and immune sequencing. About the research overall: Per sample, TCR-region reads ranged about 4 to 11 million by IR-seq, roughly 75 to 1,400 by RNA-seq. Points from the study as a whole: Compared with RNA-seq, IR-seq gave much higher clonotype depth and reliability.

The library was built from about 0.4 ug RNA with molecular barcoded adaptors for alpha/delta and beta/gamma chains. TCRdb used MiXCR to reprocess the reads, holding one entry per CDR3 protein. The sample contains 100,000 to 150,000 distinct CDR3 sequences, approximately 13% of which appear only once. The CDR3 is made up of 14 amino acids. Per the germline V gene, CDR1 is DFQATT and CDR2 is SNEGSKA (reference sequence). V lost 3 bases and J lost 3, with 11 bases in between. This clonotype was recorded many times. Antigen unknown. The sample comprised a population of CD138-negative cells sorted from bone marrow. The TCR comes from a donor aged 40 or older with multiple myeloma. This chain uses TRBV20-1 with TRBJ1-4; D unresolved. Written as DNA, the CDR3 is TGCAGTGCTAGTATAAACTTGGCTAATGAAAAACTGTTTTTT. This sequence encodes CSASINLANEKLFF.